These 31 T cell receptor beta chains were all obtained from the same sample, sequenced in a study of CD8 T cells in ankylosing spondylitis. Antigen specificity for these receptors is unknown. Using its own MiXCR run on the 5' RACE reads, TCRdb lists one record per CDR3 protein. Among a few hundred thousand distinct CDR3 sequences listed, about a fifth were seen once. General study results and limits: What seemed typical of ankylosing spondylitis blood was a TCR beta motif built from about 8 highly homologous variants.

Sequencing input: blood, either unsorted or a sorted T cell fraction (not recorded which). The receptor set was obtained from a male donor with ankylosing spondylitis.

This clonotype was detected a few times. The chain combines TRBV24-1 with TRBJ2-6, with D possibly TRBD1 on 5 matching bases. CDR1 is KGHDR, CDR2 SFDVKD, per germline. This CDR3 has 17 residues. Deletions cut 4 bases from V and 0 bases from J, with 12 bases between. CDR3 protein: CATSEGVTSSGANVLTF. CDR3 sequence (DNA): TGTGCCACCAGTGAAGGGGTGACGAGCTCTGGGGCCAACGTCCTGACTTTC.

The table lists this clonotype with a few counts. The rearrangement joins TRBV10-2 to TRBJ2-3; 10 nucleotides match TRBD2. The CDR3 is 16 amino acids. V dropped 3 bases and J dropped 3; count of bases not matched to a gene: 6. CDR1 is WSHSY, CDR2 SAAADI, per germline. The CDR3 region is CASSDFQREGTDTQYF. For the CDR3, the DNA is TGCGCCAGCAGTGACTTCCAGCGGGAGGGGACAGATACGCAGTATTTT.

The gene calls are TRBV6-2 or TRBV6-3 and TRBJ2-1; possible D gene TRBD2, 5 bases. The CDR3 length is 14 residues. The germline V gene has CDR1 MNHEY and CDR2 SVGEGT. Trimming pared 7 bases from V and 6 bases from J, leaving 16 bases between. The CDR3 sequence is CASMEESPPNEQFF. The CDR3 DNA sequence: TGTGCCAGCATGGAGGAGAGTCCACCCAATGAGCAGTTCTTC.

J is TRBJ2-3 and V is TRBV3-1; TRBD1 might be the D (6 bases). Germline V gene lookup returns CDR1 LGHDT and CDR2 YNNKEL (reference sequence). Trimming removed 6 bases from V and 0 bases from J, with 13 bases in between. CDR3 length equals 15 residues. CDR3 loop: CASRRRTASTDTQYF. The CDR3 nucleotides read TGTGCCAGCAGGCGCAGGACAGCAAGCACAGATACGCAGTATTTT.

This clonotype was observed a handful of times. The chain employs TRBV12-3 or TRBV12-4 and TRBJ2-1, with 13 bases that match TRBD2. The ends lost 6 bases at V and 14 bases at J; junction bases unmatched: 7. This CDR3 is 13 amino acids long. The CDR3 DNA reads as TGTGCCAGCAGACCAACTAGCGGGAGGGCTGAGTTCTTC. Translated: CASRPTSGRAEFF.

This clonotype was observed a handful of times. The chain joins TRBV6-1 to TRBJ1-6; D uncertain. This CDR3 contains 12 residues. The ends were cut back, 1 base at V and 8 bases at J, with 3 bases in the middle. Germline V gene data show CDR1 as MNHNS and CDR2 as SASEGT. The CDR3 sequence: CASSEGYSPLHF. The CDR3 DNA sequence: TGTGCCAGCAGTGAAGGGTATTCACCCCTCCACTTT.

This clonotype was counted only a few times. This chain uses TRBV11-2 with TRBJ2-4, with 7 positions matching TRBD1. Germline CDR1 and CDR2: SGHAT and FQNNGV. V dropped 4 bases and J dropped 0; count of bases not matched to a gene: 9. The CDR3 sequence is 17 residues long. This CDR3 is CASSSNRGALAKNIQYF. The CDR3 DNA sequence: TGTGCCAGCAGCTCAAACAGGGGCGCTTTAGCCAAAAACATTCAGTACTTC.

V usage is TRBV7-6 and J usage is TRBJ2-5, with D possibly TRBD2 on 5 matching bases. Germline CDR1 and CDR2: SGHVS and FNYEAQ. V was clipped by 3 bases and J by 5 bases, with 10 bases between them. This CDR3 region has 13 residues. Here the CDR3 DNA reads TGTGCCAGCAGCTTGGTTAGGACTGAGACCCAGTACTTC. Translated: CASSLVRTETQYF.

CDR3 amino acids: CASSYVELQPYEQYF. The CDR3 DNA follows: TGTGCCAGCAGTTACGTCGAGCTTCAGCCCTACGAGCAGTACTTC. The chain has TRBV6-2 or TRBV6-3 and TRBJ2-7; D is unresolved. This CDR3 has 15 residues. V was cut by 2 bases and J by 2 bases, with 13 bases left in between. The germline V gene has CDR1 MNHEY and CDR2 SVGEGT.

V is TRBV14 and J is TRBJ2-7, with 7 bases matching TRBD1. Trimming took 4 bases from V and 5 from J; bases not matched to a gene: 8. This CDR3 spans 14 amino acids. Germline V gene data show CDR1 as SGHDN and CDR2 as FVKESK. Here the CDR3 DNA reads TGTGCCAGCAGCCTAGACAGGGTCAGCGACGAGCAGTACTTC. Amino acids: CASSLDRVSDEQYF.

This clonotype was counted at least ten times. The chain carries TRBV3-1 and TRBJ2-1; 12 nucleotides line up with TRBD2. This CDR3 has 16 residues. V lost 4 bases and J lost 7; bases outside the gene matches: 8. The germline V gene has CDR1 LGHDT and CDR2 YNNKEL (reference sequence). The CDR3 loop reads CASSRTLAGGWNEQFF. The CDR3 bases are TGTGCCAGCAGCCGAACACTAGCGGGAGGTTGGAATGAGCAGTTCTTC.

This clonotype has more than one count but fewer than ten. The chain has TRBV2 and TRBJ1-5, with D tentatively TRBD1 (6 bases). Trimming left V 5 bases short and J 6 bases short, with 8 bases between. The CDR3 is 12 residues long. The germline gives CDR1 SNHLY, CDR2 FYNNEI. For the CDR3, the DNA is TGTGCCAGCAGTCCAGGGGTTCAGCCCCAGCATTTT. Translated: CASSPGVQPQHF.

There are a few counts of this clonotype. The chain links TRBV12-3 or TRBV12-4 to TRBJ1-4; D might be TRBD1 (6 bases). Trimming shortened V by 6 bases and J by 7 bases, and 15 bases separated the two germline ends. The CDR3 totals 14 residues. The CDR3 DNA is TGTGCCAGCAGCCGAGGGGGGGCTAGTGAAAAACTGTTTTTT. Encoded protein: CASSRGGASEKLFF.

The gene calls are TRBV2 and TRBJ2-1; TRBD1 matches at 8 bases. This CDR3 spans 11 amino acids. CDR1 is SNHLY and CDR2 is FYNNEI in the germline V gene. The V segment lost 10 bases and the J segment 10 bases; nucleotides outside the gene matches: 6. The CDR3 sequence is CATGGRREQFF. CDR3 nucleotides: TGTGCCACAGGGGGCCGTCGGGAGCAGTTCTTC.

The chain is built from TRBV20-1 and TRBJ1-1; weak D call: TRBD1 (5 bases). The germline V and J ends were trimmed by 1 base and 0 bases, with 9 bases remaining between them. The CDR3 loop spans 14 amino acids. Germline loops: CDR1 DFQATT, CDR2 SNEGSKA (reference sequence). This CDR3 is CSARGQLMNTEAFF. CDR3 coding DNA: TGCAGTGCTAGAGGACAGCTCATGAACACTGAAGCTTTCTTT.

V gene TRBV27 combines with J gene TRBJ2-7, with D unresolved. CDR1 MNHEY and CDR2 SMNVEV come from the germline V gene (reference sequence). The CDR3 has 12 amino acids. Trimming shortened V by 5 bases and J by 0 bases, and 5 bases separated the two germline ends. CDR3: CASSHNSYEQYF. In nucleotides, the CDR3 is TGTGCCAGCAGTCACAACTCCTACGAGCAGTACTTC.

This clonotype has only a few counts. The chain couples TRBV7-9 to TRBJ2-1, with 7 nucleotides matching TRBD2. Trimming at V came to 5 bases and at J to 3 bases, leaving 7 bases not matched to a gene. This CDR3 region has 15 residues. The germline V gene has CDR1 SEHNR and CDR2 FQNEAQ (reference sequence). The CDR3 spells CASSPAGTNYNEQFF. CDR3 nucleotide sequence: TGTGCCAGCAGCCCCGCCGGGACTAACTACAATGAGCAGTTCTTC.

This clonotype has only a few counts. The rearrangement joins TRBV11-2 to TRBJ2-7, with D tentatively TRBD1 (5 bases). The CDR3 consists of 12 residues. Germline lookup yields CDR1 SGHAT and CDR2 FQNNGV. V lost 4 bases, J lost 3 bases, and 7 bases lay in between. The CDR3 region is CASSSDNYEQYF. The CDR3 DNA reads as TGTGCCAGCAGCTCGGACAACTACGAGCAGTACTTC. The whole variable domain, remainder taken from reference TRBV11-2 and TRBJ2-7, is EAGVAQSPRYKIIEKRQSVAFWCNPISGHATLYWYQQILGQGPKLLIQFQNNGVVDDSQLPKDRFSAERLKGVDSTLKIQPAKLEDSAVYLCASSSDNYEQYFGPGTRLTVT.

This clonotype was recorded a few times. The rearrangement uses TRBV29-1 and TRBJ2-1, with 12 positions matching TRBD2. CDR1 is SQVTM and CDR2 is ANQGSEA in the germline V gene. This CDR3 is 13 amino acids long. Trimming took 7 bases from V and 5 from J; bases not matched to a gene: 3. This CDR3 reads CSARTSGDNEQFF. CDR3 DNA sequence: TGCAGCGCCAGGACTAGCGGGGACAATGAGCAGTTCTTC.

CDR3 coding DNA: TGCAGCGGTTCGACAGGGGGGAACACTGAAGCTTTCTTT. Translation gives CSGSTGGNTEAFF. The chain uses TRBV29-1 and TRBJ1-1; 9 positions agree with TRBD1. Germline CDR1 and CDR2: SQVTM and ANQGSEA. CDR3 size: 13 residues. The junction had 4 bases not matched to a gene; V was cut back by 7 bases and J by 1 base.

This clonotype came up a few times. The chain is built from TRBV7-9 and TRBJ1-5, with D uncertain. The CDR3 runs 16 residues. Per the germline V gene, CDR1 is SEHNR and CDR2 is FQNEAQ (reference sequence). The V and J ends lost 2 bases and 0 bases respectively, with 11 bases between them. CDR3 in amino acids: CASSLHPQNSNQPQHF. CDR3 DNA: TGTGCCAGCAGCTTACACCCACAGAATAGCAATCAGCCCCAGCATTTT.

J is TRBJ2-5 and V is TRBV20-1; 8 positions agree with TRBD1. Germline V gives CDR1 DFQATT, CDR2 SNEGSKA (reference sequence). V was clipped by 4 bases and J by 2 bases; unmatched bases: 12. The CDR3 length is 16 residues. CDR3 sequence (DNA): TGCAGTGCTACCCGCCCGGGACAGGTTGGTCAAGAGACCCAGTACTTC. Translating gives CSATRPGQVGQETQYF.

This clonotype showed up just a few times. The V and J genes are TRBV5-1 and TRBJ2-7; D is unclear. The length of the CDR3 is 13 residues. Germline CDR1 reads SGHRS; CDR2 reads YFSETQ. V was clipped by 5 bases and J by 2 bases, with 11 bases between them. The CDR3 DNA follows: TGCGCCAGCAGGGACGGCGTAACCTACGAGCAGTACTTC. Translated, it gives CASRDGVTYEQYF.

V gene TRBV12-3 or TRBV12-4 combines with J gene TRBJ2-2, with 9 positions matching TRBD1. The CDR3 runs 16 residues. V was pared by 8 bases and J by 6 bases, with 13 bases of the junction left unmatched. DNA for the CDR3: TGTGCCAGCGGCCCCGGGACAGGGATCGAGGCCGGGGAGCTGTTTTTT. This sequence encodes CASGPGTGIEAGELFF.

V gene TRBV7-6 combines with J gene TRBJ2-3, with TRBD2 identical over 8 bases. Germline CDR1 is SGHVS and CDR2 is FNYEAQ. This CDR3 spans 16 amino acids. V was clipped by 4 bases and J by 9 bases; unmatched bases: 15. CDR3 sequence reads: CASSSGASGPRGTQYF. Written as DNA, the CDR3 is TGTGCCAGCAGCTCTGGAGCTAGCGGGCCCCGCGGGACGCAGTATTTT.

The rearrangement links TRBV7-2 to TRBJ2-2; 8 bases are shared with TRBD2. CDR3 length equals 15 residues. Germline loops: CDR1 SGHTA, CDR2 FQGNSA. V gave up 4 bases and J gave up 1 base; unmatched junction bases: 2. CDR3 protein: CASSSGLENTGELFF. As DNA, the CDR3 is TGTGCCAGCAGCTCGGGACTAGAGAACACCGGGGAGCTGTTTTTT. The full variable domain, its missing parts supplied by reference TRBV7-2 and TRBJ2-2, is GAGVSQSPSNKVTEKGKDVELRCDPISGHTALYWYRQSLGQGLEFLIYFQGNSAPDKSGLPSDRFSAERTGGSVSTLTIQRTQQEDSAVYLCASSSGLENTGELFFGEGSRLTVL.

The chain carries TRBV29-1 and TRBJ1-1; 8 bases map to TRBD1. Per the germline V gene, CDR1 is SQVTM and CDR2 is ANQGSEA. With V trimmed by 4 bases and J by 7 bases, 5 bases remained unmatched. The CDR3 covers 12 residues. The CDR3 reads CSVGSRGLEAFF. CDR3 in DNA: TGCAGCGTTGGGAGCAGGGGGCTTGAAGCTTTCTTT. Full variable domain (rest looked up from reference TRBV29-1 and TRBJ1-1): SAVISQKPSRDICQRGTSLTIQCQVDSQVTMMFWYRQQPGQSLTLIATANQGSEATYESGFVIDKFPISRPNLTFSTLTVSNMSPEDSSIYLCSVGSRGLEAFFGQGTRLTVV.

The V gene is TRBV5-1, the J gene TRBJ2-4; no reliable D call. CDR1 and CDR2 from the germline V gene are SGHRS and YFSETQ. This CDR3 spans 16 amino acids. Between the trimmed V and J ends, which lost 0 bases and 3 bases, there was a span of 13 bases. CDR3 protein: CASSLAETVDKNIQYF. In DNA form, the CDR3 reads TGCGCCAGCAGCTTGGCCGAAACCGTTGACAAAAACATTCAGTACTTC.

This clonotype has a handful of counts. This chain connects TRBV4-1 to TRBJ2-1; 9 positions agree with TRBD1. The V gene end was trimmed by 0 bases and the J gene end by 4 bases; junction bases not matched to a gene: 19. The CDR3 extends over 21 amino acids. The germline V gene has CDR1 MGHRA and CDR2 YSYEKL. The CDR3 DNA is TGCGCCAGCAGCCAAGACCTTTTGACCGGACAGGGGTCGGCTCCATACAATGAGCAGTTCTTC. Protein sequence: CASSQDLLTGQGSAPYNEQFF.

The J gene is TRBJ2-3, the V gene TRBV6-2 or TRBV6-3; TRBD1 might be the D (5 bases). The germline V gene encodes CDR1 MNHEY and CDR2 SVGEGT. The CDR3 covers 17 residues. Trimming removed 2 bases at V and 0 bases at J, with 15 bases between. CDR3 bases: TGTGCCAGCAGTTACGGTCCGACAGCTCATAGCACAGATACGCAGTATTTT. This sequence encodes CASSYGPTAHSTDTQYF.

Only a few counts were recorded for this clonotype. This rearrangement joins TRBV4-3 to TRBJ1-2, with D possibly TRBD1 on 5 matching bases. The CDR3 is 14 amino acids. Germline CDR1 is LGHNA and CDR2 is YSLEER. With 4 bases removed from V and 6 bases from J, the gap between germline ends came to 15 bases. CDR3 in amino acids: CASSLTHGGDGYTF. The CDR3 region has the DNA TGCGCCAGCAGCCTAACCCACGGGGGGGATGGCTACACCTTC.